This TCR beta chain came from a study of T cells in Graves' hyperthyroidism and ophthalmopathy. Study-wide results and caveats: Ophthalmopathy and stable hyperthyroidism were told apart by a 13 V-J model. Most thyroid clonotypes expanded above 0.001 appeared in blood too.

RNA transcripts gave rise to amplified TCR beta CDR3 regions. The study used the HTBI primer set for a first-round RT-PCR of the TCR CDR3. One entry per CDR3 protein results from TCRdb running MiXCR on the multiplex PCR reads. The sample records about 610,000 distinct CDR3 sequences, around 46% being singletons. CDR3 length equals 15 residues. CDR1 is PRHDT and CDR2 is FYEKMQ in the germline V gene (reference sequence). The V gene lost 5 bases and the J gene lost 4 bases, with 17 bases spanning the gap. Participants, patients aged 18 to 65, had newly diagnosed hyperthyroidism with a duration under 2 months. In making diagnoses, clinical symptoms, serum thyroxine and TRAb, thyroid ultrasound and orbital computed tomography were all used. The table lists this clonotype with many counts. Its antigen is not identified.

V usage is TRBV13 and J usage is TRBJ1-2; D is undetermined. The receptor was isolated from a woman aged 18-29 years with Graves' hyperthyroidism. The sample consisted of peripheral blood or thyroid tissue (not recorded which). CDR3 DNA sequence: TGTGCCAGCAGCCTCGGACCCCTAAGCGGCTATGGCTACACCTTC. Protein: CASSLGPLSGYGYTF.